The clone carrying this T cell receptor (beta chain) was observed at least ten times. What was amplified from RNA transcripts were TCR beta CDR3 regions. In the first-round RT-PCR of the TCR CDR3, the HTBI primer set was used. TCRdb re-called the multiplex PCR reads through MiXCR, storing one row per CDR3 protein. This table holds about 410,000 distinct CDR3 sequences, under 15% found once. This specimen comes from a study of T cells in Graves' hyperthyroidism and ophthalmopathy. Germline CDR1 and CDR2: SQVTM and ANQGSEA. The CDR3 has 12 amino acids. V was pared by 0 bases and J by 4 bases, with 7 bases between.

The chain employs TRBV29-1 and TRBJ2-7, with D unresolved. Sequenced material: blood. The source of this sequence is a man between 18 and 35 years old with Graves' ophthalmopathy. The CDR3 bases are TGCAGCGTTGAAGACCATTTTTACGAGCAGTACTTC. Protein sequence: CSVEDHFYEQYF.